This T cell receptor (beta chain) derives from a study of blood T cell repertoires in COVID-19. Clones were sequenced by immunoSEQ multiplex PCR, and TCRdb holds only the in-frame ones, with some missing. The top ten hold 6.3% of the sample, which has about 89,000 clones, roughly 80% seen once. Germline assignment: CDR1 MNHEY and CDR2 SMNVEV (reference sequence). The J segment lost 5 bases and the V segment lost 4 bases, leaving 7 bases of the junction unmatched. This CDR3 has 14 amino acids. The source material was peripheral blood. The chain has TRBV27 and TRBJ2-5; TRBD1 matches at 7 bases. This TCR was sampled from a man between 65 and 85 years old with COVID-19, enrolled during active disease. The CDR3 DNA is TGTGCCAGCAGTTCATTAGGGGGCGCGGAGACCCAGTACTTC. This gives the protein CASSSLGGAETQYF.